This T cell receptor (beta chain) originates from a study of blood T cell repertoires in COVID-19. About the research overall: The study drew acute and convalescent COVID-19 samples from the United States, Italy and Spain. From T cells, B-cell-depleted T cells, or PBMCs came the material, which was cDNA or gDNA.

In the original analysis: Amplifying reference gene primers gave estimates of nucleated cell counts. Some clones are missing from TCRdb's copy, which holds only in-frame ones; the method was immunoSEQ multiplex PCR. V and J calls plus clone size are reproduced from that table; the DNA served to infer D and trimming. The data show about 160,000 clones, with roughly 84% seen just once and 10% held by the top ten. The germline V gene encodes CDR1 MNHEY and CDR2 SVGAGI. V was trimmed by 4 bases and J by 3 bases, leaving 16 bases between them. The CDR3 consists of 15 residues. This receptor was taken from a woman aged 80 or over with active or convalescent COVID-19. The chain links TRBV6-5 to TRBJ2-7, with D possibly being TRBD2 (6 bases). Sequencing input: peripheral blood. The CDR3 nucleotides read TGTGCCAGCAGTTTTGAGGGAGGAACCTTCTACGAGCAGTACTTC. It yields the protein CASSFEGGTFYEQYF.